The T cell receptor beta chain described here comes from a study of T cell changes during pregnancy in multiple sclerosis. Repertoires were generated with immunoSEQ multiplex PCR, while TCRdb's copy carries only in-frame clones and drops some. The sample carries about 27,000 clones, 88% recorded once. The CDR3 loop spans 14 amino acids. The germline gives CDR1 MDHEN, CDR2 SYDVKM. The V and J ends lost 5 bases and 1 base, in that order; junction bases with no gene match: 3. The gene calls are TRBV28 and TRBJ2-3; 7 nucleotides line up with TRBD2. This sequence originates from a female donor with multiple sclerosis, enrolled in a pregnancy study. The specimen was CD8+ T cells from peripheral blood mononuclear cells, collected in the second trimester of pregnancy. The CDR3 spells CASSPLAGTDTQYF. CDR3 bases: TGTGCCAGCAGTCCCCTAGCGGGCACAGATACGCAGTATTTT.